This TCR beta chain is drawn from a study of T cells in Graves' hyperthyroidism and ophthalmopathy (dated by TCRdb to about 2019). Broadly, across the study: Peripheral blood was sampled at the time of initial diagnosis, prior to any treatment. The study also compared thyroid tissue and blood T-cell repertoires from 6 or 7 Graves' hyperthyroidism patients. According to the paper, TCR Vbeta CDR3 sequencing was carried out on about 140 peripheral blood samples, which came from fewer than 50 ophthalmopathy, approximately 72 hyperthyroidism and approximately 17 progressor patients. Following sampling, methimazole starting at 30 mg daily was given to hyperthyroidism patients, and high-dose intravenous methylprednisolone was given to ophthalmopathy patients. TCR V-J signatures able to tell the groups apart were searched for in a discovery cohort of 100 or so patients, of whom 43 had Graves' ophthalmopathy and about 55 had stable Graves' hyperthyroidism. Whether ophthalmopathy could be predicted prospectively was tested in an independent validation cohort made up of roughly 19 hyperthyroidism patients plus 17 patients who later progressed to ophthalmopathy. The approximately 95 discovery patients were divided at random into training and test sets in a 7:3 ratio.

From a lookup of the germline V gene, CDR1 and CDR2 are SGHNT and YENEEA. Counted from cysteine to phenylalanine, this CDR3 has 18 amino acids. Kept here is only the CDR3 DNA, which spans 54 bases and is read in frame from base 1. Trimming costs V 5 bases and J 1 base, and their ends lie 23 bases apart. Hyperthyroidism patients were newly diagnosed, with disease duration under 2 months, and aged 18 to 65 years. Exclusion was applied to patients with uncontrolled infections, other autoimmune diseases, pregnancy or lactation. Diagnoses were based on clinical symptoms, serum thyroxine and TRAb, thyroid ultrasound and orbital computed tomography. Blood from progressor patients was collected at the time of first diagnosis with hyperthyroidism, before any ophthalmopathy symptoms had appeared. Ficoll-Paque density gradient centrifugation was used to isolate PBMCs from under 11 ml of fresh peripheral blood. Progressor patients were first diagnosed with Graves' hyperthyroidism and then developed ophthalmopathy during follow-up. Trizol reagent was used to extract total RNA, and RNA quality was then checked on an Agilent 2100 Bioanalyzer.

The TCR beta CDR3 regions were amplified from RNA transcripts. A first-round RT-PCR of the TCR CDR3 used the HTBI primer set with the Qiagen OneStep RT-PCR kit. The libraries were constructed in a second round of multiplex PCR and then size-selected and purified. The libraries were sequenced on an Illumina HiSeq2000 using paired-end 100 bp reads. The authors' analysis ran thus. Raw data were processed with SOAPnuke, discarding reads with adapters, uncalled bases, mean Phred below 15, or no exact constant-primer or identifier match. COPE v1.2.5 was used to merge the high-quality paired reads, and each unique nucleotide sequence was defined as a clonotype. Clonotypes were aligned to IMGT TRBV, TRBD and TRBJ reference segments using MiTCR v1.1. Analysis was restricted to V-J combinations with a frequency above 0.0001, which covered roughly 99% of repertoires. A TCS score was defined as the ratio between F50 (clonal expansion) and ExV (chaos), using BLOSUM62-based TCRdist between CDR3 peptides within each V-J. Welch's t-statistics and random forest reduced around 520 V-J features to 10 to 15, which were used in a naive Bayes classifier (R e1071). The public reads were reanalyzed by TCRdb: fastp trimming at Q25, MiXCR alignment, in-frame beta chains only. Each entry is one CDR3 protein sequence, shown with its most common DNA and genes. TCRdb assigned the V and J calls; the authors' analysis was not used. This sample gives 380,000 or so distinct CDR3 sequences in total; roughly 13% of them show up just once. Roughly 20% of the sample comes from the top ten.

This clonotype was seen many times. No antigen is known for it. Qualities for individual bases were not recorded, and no much larger clone is one base off. General findings and caveats noted by the study authors: Most expanded thyroid clonotypes (frequency above 0.001) were also detected in blood, a finding suggesting that blood repertoires may reflect thyroid immune responses. In validation, the model predicted progression to ophthalmopathy with approximately 70% sensitivity and over 72% specificity, a median of around six months before onset. Ophthalmopathy was separated from stable hyperthyroidism by a 13 V-J signature model, with approximately 86% sensitivity and about 81% specificity obtained in cross-validation and 80%/75% obtained in testing. Sample size was not statistically predetermined, and blinding of investigators to group allocation was not performed.

The TCR was taken from a man aged 25-40 years with Graves' hyperthyroidism that later progressed to Graves' ophthalmopathy. Sequencing input: blood. The chain couples TRBV11-3 to TRBJ1-1; TRBD1 could be the D gene, as 6 bases match. The DNA reads TGTGCCAGCAGCCTTGGGTCCCCAAGGGGGACACGGAACACTGAAGCTTTCTTT. It specifies CASSLGSPRGTRNTEAFF.